The 8 T cell receptor beta chains below come from one sample, sequenced in a study of cytomegalovirus exposure and HLA in healthy donors. This table comes from immunoSEQ multiplex PCR, and its TCRdb copy is limited to in-frame clones, with some not included. Of 68,000 or so clones detected, 89% appear once; the ten largest clones hold more than 1%. The material sequenced was PBMCs. The receptors derive from a woman aged 18 to 35 in good health and CMV-seronegative.

This rearrangement joins TRBV5-8 to TRBJ1-4, with D hard to call. CDR3 length: 15 amino acids. The germline gives CDR1 SGHTS, CDR2 YDEGEE. Trimming took 1 base from V and 0 from J, leaving 7 bases between them. The CDR3 DNA reads TGTGCCAGCAGCTTGCTCGTAGCAACTAATGAAAAACTGTTTTTT. Translated: CASSLLVATNEKLFF.

V is TRBV18 and J is TRBJ2-2, with 9 bases aligning to TRBD1. CDR1 KGHSH and CDR2 LQKENI come from the germline V gene. This CDR3 has 18 amino acids. V shed 3 bases and J 5 bases; nucleotides not matched to a gene: 13. The CDR3 here is CASSPLFRGTGRTGELFF. As DNA, the CDR3 is TGTGCCAGCTCACCCCTTTTTCGCGGGACAGGGCGTACCGGGGAGCTGTTTTTT.

The gene calls are TRBV29-1 and TRBJ2-7; possible D gene TRBD1, 5 bases. Germline values: CDR1 SQVTM, CDR2 ANQGSEA. Trimming cost V 5 bases and J 0 bases, with 5 bases left between them. The length of the CDR3 is 11 residues. CDR3 residues: CSVRGSYEQYF. For the CDR3, the DNA is TGCAGCGTTAGGGGCTCCTACGAGCAGTACTTC.

This rearrangement joins TRBV29-1 to TRBJ2-3; the match to TRBD2 covers 15 bases. The ends lost 7 bases at V and 0 bases at J; junction bases unmatched: 2. The CDR3 spans 15 residues. CDR1 is SQVTM and CDR2 is ANQGSEA in the germline V gene. The CDR3 reads CSAGTSGGSTDTQYF. The CDR3 DNA reads TGCAGCGCTGGGACTAGCGGGGGGAGCACAGATACGCAGTATTTT.

The chain carries TRBV4-1 and TRBJ1-2, with 7 nucleotides matching TRBD1. Germline-derived CDR1 and CDR2 are MGHRA and YSYEKL. This CDR3 spans 14 amino acids. Trimming took 0 bases from V and 4 from J; bases not matched to a gene: 2. In nucleotides, the CDR3 is TGCGCCAGCAGCCAAGATGCAGGGGGCTATGGCTACACCTTC. Translated, it gives CASSQDAGGYGYTF.

The chain joins TRBV7-2 to TRBJ2-7; TRBD1 aligns across 10 bases. This CDR3 spans 14 amino acids. The V and J ends lost 1 base and 5 bases, in that order; junction bases with no gene match: 2. Germline values: CDR1 SGHTA, CDR2 FQGNSA. CDR3 nucleotides: TGTGCCAGCAGCTTAGGACAGGGGGCCGACGAGCAGTACTTC. Amino acids: CASSLGQGADEQYF.

This chain uses TRBV6-6 with TRBJ2-5, with D possibly TRBD1 on 6 matching bases. The CDR3 extends over 14 amino acids. Trimming left V 3 bases short and J 0 bases short, with 8 bases between. CDR1 MNHNY and CDR2 SVGAGI come from the germline V gene (reference sequence). Here the CDR3 DNA reads TGTGCCAGCAGTTATAGGGACAACCAAGAGACCCAGTACTTC. Its translation is CASSYRDNQETQYF.

The V gene is TRBV10-2, the J gene TRBJ2-1; 8 bases agree with TRBD2. The CDR3 contains 18 residues. Germline V gene lookup returns CDR1 WSHSY and CDR2 SAAADI. V lost 3 bases, J lost 5 bases, and 15 bases stayed unmatched. The CDR3 here is CASSDPRTSYGLNNEQFF. The CDR3 DNA reads TGCGCCAGCAGTGACCCGCGGACTAGCTATGGGTTAAACAATGAGCAGTTCTTC.